This TCR beta chain was captured in a study of blood T cell repertoires in COVID-19. Study in general: Researchers got acute and convalescent COVID-19 samples from the United States, Italy and Spain. From T cells, B-cell-depleted T cells, or PBMCs came the material, which was cDNA or gDNA.

Profiled with immunoSEQ multiplex PCR; TCRdb holds only in-frame clones, not every one. The sample lists 50,000 to 65,000 clones; just under 75% were seen once. V lost 7 bases, J lost 5 bases, and 8 bases stayed unmatched. Looked up from germline, CDR1 is SGHVS and CDR2 is FQNEAQ. This CDR3 contains 14 residues. The chain links TRBV7-8 to TRBJ1-2; 9 bases map to TRBD1. The receptor was isolated from a woman in her 70s with COVID-19, enrolled during active disease. Sequenced sample: peripheral blood. CDR3 DNA: TGTGCCAGCAACACAGGGGGCAAGGAGTATGGCTACACCTTC. Translated: CASNTGGKEYGYTF.